This T cell receptor beta chain is drawn from a study of blood T cell repertoires in COVID-19. In the study overall: Italy, Spain and the United States were the sources of the convalescent and acute COVID-19 samples.

In the source study's methods: For nucleated cells, counts were estimated from reference gene primer amplification. Produced via immunoSEQ multiplex PCR; TCRdb's table is partial and in-frame only. That table furnishes V, J and clone size, whereas the DNA furnished D and trimming. The sample lists 200,000 to 250,000 clones; around 82% were seen once. This clone showed up just a few times. This CDR3 has 14 amino acids. Per germline, CDR1 LNHDA and CDR2 SQIVND (reference sequence). The V end was cut by 3 bases, the J end by 3 bases, with 9 bases between. This clonotype was sampled from an elderly woman with acute or convalescent COVID-19. This chain joins TRBV19 and TRBJ1-3; a weak D match, TRBD1 (5 bases). Sample: peripheral blood. The DNA of the CDR3 is TGTGCCAGTAGTATCCCAGACAGTGGAAACACCATATATTTT. Protein: CASSIPDSGNTIYF.